This TCR beta chain was identified in a study of blood T cell repertoires in COVID-19. Study as a whole: COVID-19 samples collected from the United States, Italy and Spain covered acute and convalescent phases. PBMCs, B-cell-depleted T cells, or T cells provided the cDNA or gDNA that made up the material.

CDR1 and CDR2 (germline): SGHTA, FQGTGA. The CDR3 covers 14 residues. V dropped 7 bases and J dropped 6 bases, with 18 bases sitting between them. Original processing notes: Amplifying reference gene primers gave estimates of nucleated cell counts. Clones were read by immunoSEQ multiplex PCR, and TCRdb kept only the in-frame ones, dropping some. V and J calls and clone size are given by that table; D and trimming were obtained from the DNA. The data contain around 70,000 clones, about 89% of them singletons. The chain has TRBV7-3 and TRBJ1-1; possibly TRBD1 for D (5 bases). The sample was peripheral blood. The receptor's source is a man between 60 and 75 years old with acute or convalescent COVID-19. CDR3 DNA sequence: TGTGCCAGCAAAAAAGGTGGAGGGGTTTCTGAAGCTTTCTTT. It yields the protein CASKKGGGVSEAFF.